This T cell receptor (beta chain) derives from a study of CD8+ T cells in alopecia areata. The V gene's germline CDR1 is MNHNS and CDR2 SASEGT. The length of the CDR3 is 15 residues. Trimming took off 3 bases at V and 1 base at J, with 10 bases between the two ends. Study-level findings and limits: Scalp sample sequencing also detects resident alphabeta T cells of normal skin.

Following RNA extraction, reverse transcription yielded cDNA that acted as the sequencing template. Assay used: immunoSEQ multiplex PCR; TCRdb lists only in-frame clones, some missing. Among 90,000 to 130,000 clones listed, roughly 60% were seen once. Points on this clone: What it binds is unknown.

This sequence originates from a human donor in good health. Sequences were obtained from CD8+ T cells sorted from blood. The chain links TRBV6-1 to TRBJ1-5, with no clear D. The DNA of the CDR3 is TGTGCCAGCAGTGAGAGTCCCGAGAGCAATCAGCCCCAGCATTTT. Its translation: CASSESPESNQPQHF.